Listed below are T cell receptor beta chains from one sample, sequenced in a study of blood T cell repertoires in COVID-19. The repertoire was sequenced with immunoSEQ multiplex PCR; TCRdb's copy has only in-frame clones and lacks some. This sample has a few hundred thousand clones; around nine tenths occur once, and the top ten carry roughly 2%. The material sequenced was PBMCs or T cells enriched from blood (not recorded which). The receptors come from a woman between 55 and 75 years old in a cohort exposed to, infected with or recovered from COVID-19 (not recorded which). Both conserved end residues are part of each CDR3. Fields, in order: V gene, J gene, D gene, clone size, CDR3 protein, CDR3 DNA. D genes are given only for firm matches. Clone size is shown for a subset of rows, as once, few, many or a class of expanded clone.

TRBV7-9,TRBJ2-2,NA,NA,CASSSVRANTGELFF,TGTGCCAGCAGCTCCGTGAGAGCGAACACCGGGGAGCTGTTTTTT
TRBV29-1,TRBJ2-3,NA,NA,CSVEGGGGNTDTQYF,TGCAGCGTTGAGGGGGGAGGGGGTAACACAGATACGCAGTATTTT
TRBV7-9,TRBJ1-2,NA,NA,CASSSQGPIYGYTF,TGTGCCAGCAGCTCGCAGGGGCCGATCTATGGCTACACCTTC
TRBV7-2,TRBJ1-4,NA,NA,CASSLAMTRFDTNEKLFF,TGTGCCAGCAGCTTAGCTATGACTCGTTTTGACACTAATGAAAAACTGTTTTTT
TRBV7-9,TRBJ2-2,TRBD2,NA,CASSTERLATGELFF,TGTGCCAGCAGCACGGAACGACTAGCGACCGGGGAGCTGTTTTTT
TRBV18,TRBJ1-4,NA,NA,CASSPPPVAANEKLFF,TGTGCCAGCTCACCACCCCCCGTGGCAGCTAATGAAAAACTGTTTTTT
TRBV19,TRBJ2-1,TRBD2,NA,CASSIEAGGSEQFF,TGTGCCAGTAGTATAGAAGCGGGAGGTAGTGAGCAGTTCTTC
TRBV15,TRBJ2-3,NA,NA,CATSRVVGLAGRNTQYF,TGTGCCACCAGCAGGGTCGTCGGGTTAGCAGGGAGGAATACGCAGTATTTT
TRBV5-1,TRBJ2-1,TRBD2,NA,CASSLGSGSNEQFF,TGCGCCAGCAGCTTAGGTAGCGGGAGTAATGAGCAGTTCTTC
TRBV7-9,TRBJ2-2,NA,NA,CASKPGERAGELFF,TGTGCCAGCAAGCCGGGAGAGAGGGCCGGGGAGCTGTTTTTT
TRBV10-2,TRBJ2-7,TRBD2,NA,CASRDGLAHYEQYF,TGCGCCAGCAGGGACGGACTAGCGCACTACGAGCAGTACTTC
TRBV7-9,TRBJ2-3,TRBD1,NA,CASSPRQGSDTQYF,TGTGCCAGCAGTCCGAGACAGGGCTCAGATACGCAGTATTTT
TRBV5-1,TRBJ2-2,TRBD1,NA,CASSLTGENGELFF,TGCGCCAGCAGCCTGACAGGGGAGAACGGGGAGCTGTTTTTT
TRBV20-1,TRBJ2-1,TRBD2,NA,CRGEGRNEQFF,TGCAGGGGGGAGGGGCGCAATGAGCAGTTCTTC
TRBV18,TRBJ2-1,TRBD1,few,CASSPPGQVGYNEQFF,TGTGCCAGCTCACCACCGGGACAGGTTGGATACAATGAGCAGTTCTTC
TRBV6-5,TRBJ1-4,NA,NA,CASSYSGEVNEKLFF,TGTGCCAGCAGTTACTCCGGGGAAGTAAATGAAAAACTGTTTTTT
TRBV29-1,TRBJ2-1,TRBD2,NA,CSVVGLAENNEQFF,TGCAGCGTTGTAGGTCTAGCGGAGAACAATGAGCAGTTCTTC
TRBV11-2,TRBJ1-1,TRBD1,NA,CASSLVGATGSTEAFF,TGTGCCAGCAGCTTAGTGGGGGCGACAGGGAGCACTGAAGCTTTCTTT
TRBV19,TRBJ2-5,NA,NA,CASSIGQAQGETQYF,TGTGCCAGTAGTATAGGGCAGGCCCAGGGAGAGACCCAGTACTTC
TRBV15,TRBJ2-3,TRBD2,NA,CATSRGLAVTDTQYF,TGTGCCACCAGCAGGGGCCTAGCGGTCACAGATACGCAGTATTTT
TRBV30,TRBJ2-7,TRBD1,NA,CAWSVNRGPAYEQYF,TGTGCCTGGAGTGTTAACAGGGGCCCCGCCTACGAGCAGTACTTC
TRBV11-2,TRBJ2-7,TRBD2,NA,CASSITGTSGSVRQYF,TGTGCCAGCAGCATAACCGGGACTAGCGGGAGTGTCCGGCAGTACTTC
TRBV13,TRBJ2-2,TRBD2,NA,CASSLLLAGDTGELFF,TGTGCCAGCAGCTTACTACTAGCGGGGGACACCGGGGAGCTGTTTTTT
TRBV5-6,TRBJ2-2,NA,once,CASSLRGGTGELFF,TGTGCCAGCAGCTTGCGTGGGGGGACCGGGGAGCTGTTTTTT
TRBV6-5,TRBJ2-2,NA,NA,CASSYGAGTPGELFF,TGTGCCAGCAGTTACGGGGCGGGGACCCCCGGGGAGCTGTTTTTT
TRBV28,TRBJ2-2,TRBD1,NA,CASSPLGQGANTGELFF,TGTGCCAGCAGTCCCCTGGGACAGGGTGCCAACACCGGGGAGCTGTTTTTT
TRBV6-5,TRBJ2-7,NA,NA,CASSTPGLEQYEQYF,TGTGCCAGCAGTACCCCGGGACTCGAACAATACGAGCAGTACTTC
TRBV6-6,TRBJ2-2,TRBD2,once,CASSFLAGGDTGELFF,TGTGCCAGCAGTTTCCTAGCGGGAGGGGACACCGGGGAGCTGTTTTTT
TRBV3-1/TRBV3-2,TRBJ1-2,NA,NA,CASSQDLKDSYGYTF,TGTGCCAGCAGCCAAGATCTGAAGGACTCCTATGGCTACACCTTC
TRBV2,TRBJ2-7,NA,once,CASSFRGNSYEQYF,TGTGCCAGCAGCTTCAGGGGCAACTCCTACGAGCAGTACTTC
TRBV18,TRBJ2-7,NA,NA,CASKKGASYEQYF,TGTGCCAGTAAAAAAGGGGCCTCCTACGAGCAGTACTTC
TRBV27,TRBJ1-6,NA,NA,CASSLKIQGSQSPLHF,TGTGCCAGCAGTTTAAAAATTCAGGGGAGTCAGTCACCCCTCCACTTT
TRBV4-1,TRBJ1-5,TRBD1,NA,CASSLLPLYRGGRGNQPQHF,TGCGCCAGCAGCCTACTCCCTCTTTACAGGGGAGGACGGGGCAATCAGCCCCAGCATTTT
TRBV6-5,TRBJ1-4,TRBD1,NA,CASTHRTGSNEKLFF,TGTGCCAGCACCCACCGGACAGGATCTAATGAAAAACTGTTTTTT
TRBV19,TRBJ2-6,NA,once,CASSSLGVSGANVLTF,TGTGCCAGTAGTAGTCTCGGAGTATCCGGGGCCAACGTCCTGACTTTC
TRBV19,TRBJ2-5,TRBD2,NA,CASSPQREGLGETQYF,TGTGCCAGTAGTCCCCAGCGGGAGGGCCTGGGAGAGACCCAGTACTTC
TRBV15,TRBJ2-2,TRBD1,NA,CATSRDWDRVSGELFF,TGTGCCACCAGCAGAGATTGGGACAGGGTTTCCGGGGAGCTGTTTTTT
TRBV29-1,TRBJ2-7,TRBD1,NA,CSVAEGAVSYEQYF,TGCAGCGTTGCCGAGGGGGCAGTCTCCTACGAGCAGTACTTC
TRBV4-1,TRBJ1-2,TRBD1,NA,CASSQDFAGQGGAGKGYTF,TGCGCCAGCAGCCAAGATTTTGCGGGACAGGGAGGGGCCGGGAAAGGCTACACCTTC
TRBV28,TRBJ1-2,NA,NA,CASSIRGGYGYTF,TGTGCCAGCAGCATAAGAGGGGGCTATGGCTACACCTTC
TRBV28,TRBJ2-7,NA,once,CASSFGSSYEQYF,TGTGCCAGCAGTTTTGGGAGCTCCTACGAGCAGTACTTC
TRBV28,TRBJ1-2,NA,NA,CASSLQASNSGYTF,TGTGCCAGCAGTTTACAGGCCTCTAATAGTGGCTACACCTTC
TRBV19,TRBJ1-4,NA,NA,CATRLSTNEKLFF,TGTGCCACCCGACTCTCAACTAATGAAAAACTGTTTTTT
TRBV28,TRBJ1-1,TRBD1,NA,CASRTIITGGNTEAFF,TGTGCCAGCAGAACTATCATCACAGGGGGGAACACTGAAGCTTTCTTT
TRBV7-6,TRBJ2-7,TRBD2,NA,CASSKTSVIYEQYF,TGTGCCAGCAGCAAGACTAGCGTGATCTACGAGCAGTACTTC
TRBV7-8,TRBJ1-1,NA,NA,CASSLDGYTEAFF,TGTGCCAGCAGCTTAGACGGGTACACTGAAGCTTTCTTT
TRBV24-1,TRBJ2-5,TRBD1,NA,CATSDLGGQGKETQYF,TGTGCCACCAGTGATTTGGGGGGACAGGGAAAAGAGACCCAGTACTTC
TRBV3-1/TRBV3-2,TRBJ1-3,NA,NA,CASSQEWSSGNTIYF,TGTGCCAGCAGCCAAGAGTGGAGCTCTGGAAACACCATATATTTT